Shown below are 9 T cell receptor beta chains from a single sample sequenced in a study of Ad26.COV2.S vaccination and SARS-CoV-2 variants. The treatment: roughly 19 received Ad26.COV2.S at low or high dose, single or two shots; about five received placebo; per-sample allocation not given. The samples were gathered on day 63 after the first injection of vaccine or placebo. Profiled with immunoSEQ multiplex PCR; TCRdb holds only in-frame clones, not every one. Of hundreds of thousands of clones in the sample, around 92% are singletons; the top ten hold approximately 1.5%. Sequencing was performed on peripheral blood, taken in a trial of Ad26.COV2.S vaccine versus placebo. Receptors originate from a person between 18 and 65 years old who received the Ad26.COV2.S COVID-19 vaccine or a placebo.

The CDR3 protein is CASSFGRADGGTQYF. CDR3 sequence (DNA): TGTGCCAGCAGCTTTGGGCGAGCGGATGGAGGGACCCAGTACTTC. The chain has TRBV11-1 and TRBJ2-5, with D maybe TRBD2 (5 bases). Germline CDR1 and CDR2: SGHAT and FQDESV (reference sequence). The CDR3 is 15 residues long. The V and J ends lost 3 bases and 7 bases respectively, with 18 bases between them.

The chain recombines TRBV24-1 with TRBJ2-5; weak D call: TRBD2 (5 bases). The CDR3 totals 15 residues. With 0 bases removed from V and 2 bases from J, the gap between germline ends came to 9 bases. CDR1 and CDR2 from the germline V gene are KGHDR and SFDVKD. For the CDR3, the DNA is TGTGCCACCAGTGATTTGCGGACTGAGCAAGAGACCCAGTACTTC. Protein: CATSDLRTEQETQYF.

The chain is built from TRBV7-9 and TRBJ2-2; 7 bases agree with TRBD1. CDR1 is SEHNR, CDR2 FQNEAQ, per germline (reference sequence). The V segment lost 4 bases and the J segment 5 bases; nucleotides outside the gene matches: 10. This CDR3 region has 16 residues. The CDR3 coding sequence is TGTGCCAGCAGCTATGGACAGGTTGTAGAAACCGGGGAGCTGTTTTTT. Its protein is CASSYGQVVETGELFF.

Regarding this clone: At the DNA level, this CDR3 is encoded by other sequences in the same sample as well. The chain joins TRBV5-4 to TRBJ2-7; TRBD1 is a possible D gene (6 bases). The V end lost 5 bases, the J end lost 0 bases, and 15 bases lay between the germline ends. This CDR3 comprises 15 residues. The germline V gene has CDR1 SGHNT and CDR2 YYREEE (reference sequence). CDR3 DNA sequence: TGTGCCAGCAGTCCCCCAGGGGAAAGCTCCTACGAGCAGTACTTC. It codes for CASSPPGESSYEQYF.

The chain employs TRBV5-6 and TRBJ2-7, with unresolved D. The germline CDR1 and CDR2 sequences are SGHDT and YYEEEE. V was trimmed by 4 bases and J by 5 bases, leaving 10 bases between them. The CDR3 has 12 amino acids. The CDR3 protein is CASSLGRHEQYF. The CDR3 DNA reads as TGTGCCAGCAGCCTCGGACGCCACGAGCAGTACTTC. The full variable domain, completed using reference TRBV5-6 and TRBJ2-7, is DAGVTQSPTHLIKTRGQQVTLRCSPKSGHDTVSWYQQALGQGPQFIFQYYEEEERQRGNFPDRFSGHQFPNYSSELNVNALLLGDSALYLCASSLGRHEQYFGPGTRLTVT.

Notes on this clone: The sample carries other DNA sequences with the same CDR3. The V and J genes are TRBV6-5 and TRBJ1-5; D call uncertain. This CDR3 is built from 12 residues. Germline V gene data show CDR1 as MNHEY and CDR2 as SVGAGI. Trimming stripped 6 bases from V and 4 bases from J, with 7 bases between. The CDR3 sequence: CASRGGNQPQHF. The DNA of the CDR3 is TGTGCCAGCAGGGGTGGAAATCAGCCCCAGCATTTT.

V usage is TRBV19 and J usage is TRBJ2-3, with D perhaps TRBD2 (5 bases). The CDR3 sequence is 15 residues long. Germline V CDR1 and CDR2: LNHDA, SQIVND (reference sequence). The V end lost 5 bases, the J end lost 2 bases, and 14 bases lay between the germline ends. CDR3 nucleotide sequence: TGTGCCAGTAGTGCCCTGCGGGTACACACAGATACGCAGTATTTT. The encoded protein is CASSALRVHTDTQYF.

The chain joins TRBV10-1 to TRBJ2-3; the D gene could be TRBD1 or TRBD2 (5 bases each). Trimming removed 3 bases from V and 5 bases from J, with 9 bases in between. This CDR3 contains 13 residues. The germline V gene has CDR1 WNHNN and CDR2 SYGVQD (reference sequence). The CDR3 coding sequence is TGCGCCAGCAGTGAAGGGGCGGGAGATACGCAGTATTTT. This encodes CASSEGAGDTQYF.

The chain carries TRBV5-1 and TRBJ2-1; 8 bases map to TRBD2. This CDR3 has 15 residues. J lost 7 bases, V lost 2 bases, and 8 bases had no gene match. Germline loops: CDR1 SGHRS, CDR2 YFSETQ. This CDR3 reads CASSFVLREGNEQFF. The DNA for the CDR3 is TGCGCCAGCAGCTTTGTCTTACGGGAGGGGAATGAGCAGTTCTTC.